This TCR beta chain stems from a study of shared clonotypes between healthy human individuals. Naive CD8 cells were CD45RO-negative, positively selected for CCR7, excluding terminally differentiated effector memory CD45RA+ cells. The donors, healthy adults who were HIV-negative, had experienced no recent acute infections or vaccinations. Method: immunoSEQ multiplex PCR; TCRdb's copy keeps in-frame clones and lacks some. The data contain 750,000 to 1,000,000 clones, almost 95% of them singletons. The CDR3 is made up of 13 amino acids. V was pared by 4 bases and J by 2 bases, with 9 bases between. CDR1 is MNHNY and CDR2 is SVGAGI in the germline V gene (reference sequence).

The sequencing sample was made of naive CD8+ T cells sorted from blood. V and J are TRBV6-6 and TRBJ2-7, with D perhaps TRBD2 (6 bases). The source is a man between 25 and 39 years old in good health. The CDR3 is CASSWGVTYEQYF. In nucleotides, the CDR3 is TGTGCCAGCAGTTGGGGGGTTACCTACGAGCAGTACTTC.